This T cell receptor (beta chain) was obtained from a study of blood T cell repertoires in COVID-19. On the study more broadly: Acute and convalescent COVID-19 specimens originated in the United States, Italy and Spain. T cells, B-cell-depleted T cells, or PBMCs supplied cDNA or gDNA.

Seattle's enrolled individuals joined amid active infection and were then monitored longitudinally. The authors' processing: Estimates of nucleated cell counts were drawn from the amplification of reference gene primers. Generated by immunoSEQ multiplex PCR, the TCRdb table keeps only in-frame clones and is missing some. V and J calls and clone size are those listed in that table; D and trimming were worked out from the DNA. The sample shows roughly 200,000 clones, over 75% of them seen only once. Trimming cost V 2 bases and J 1 base, with 12 bases left between them. Germline-derived CDR1 and CDR2 are MNHEY and SVGAGI. CDR3 length: 16 residues.

Material: peripheral blood. The chain couples TRBV6-5 to TRBJ1-5, with D possibly TRBD1 on 5 matching bases. The origin of this receptor is a middle-aged man with COVID-19, enrolled during active disease. CDR3 region: CASSYPGGVSNQPQHF. In DNA, the CDR3 is TGTGCCAGCAGTTACCCCGGAGGGGTGAGCAATCAGCCCCAGCATTTT.